This TCR beta chain was sequenced in a study of blood T cell repertoires in COVID-19 (dated by TCRdb to 2020 to 2021). Context from the whole study: The collaborator samples originated in the United States, Italy and Spain and spanned the acute and convalescent phases of COVID-19. The material from the prospective study consisted of cDNA or gDNA derived from T cells, B-cell-depleted T cells, or PBMCs. The sample metadata nearly always contained a de-identified subject ID, COVID-19 status, age in years and sex. Samples came from the ongoing ImmuneRACE study (first 160 participants) plus 1,254 subjects from 6 global collaborators. The repertoires were released in a freely available public database intended as a resource for research on the immune response to SARS-CoV-2. The dataset comprised deeply sampled blood TCRbeta repertoires from subjects exposed to, actively infected with, or recovered from COVID-19. Where available, HLA class I and class II types were obtained from metadata supplied by the sample provider rather than from assay-based typing. Results the study describes overall, beyond this receptor: The quantity of clinical and demographic metadata differed by source and by participant and was supplied without curation.

On this clone itself: It has no known antigen specificity. It has no much larger one-base neighbor in the sample; base qualities were not kept.

The collaborating institutions used their own protocols to collect whole blood in K2EDTA tubes. For TCRbeta analysis, collaborators shipped samples as frozen whole blood, isolated PBMCs, or DNA extracted from either of those sample types. The CDR3 goes from the cysteine to the phenylalanine over 13 residues. The CDR3 DNA has 39 bases and is translated from base 1. Here V drops 3 bases and J drops 8 bases, and the junction holds 6 bases not matched to any gene. The germline V gene yields MDHEN for CDR1 and SYDVKM for CDR2. TCRbeta CDR3 regions were amplified from genomic DNA using the immunoSEQ Assay, a bias-controlled multiplex PCR. Per the source publication's procedure: The number of nucleated cells in each sample was estimated by amplification of reference gene primers within the assay. To quantify the absolute abundance of each unique TCRbeta CDR3 rearrangement, sequence reads were collapsed and filtered. Productive Simpson clonality was computed per sample as the square root of Simpson's diversity index over productive rearrangements. The table comes from immuneACCESS by way of TCRdb, which keeps in-frame sequences with V and J called. Part of the clones is missing from these tables; in studies checked, under half for an unresolved V gene and the rest for unknown reasons. D and trimming come from the DNA, and the V and J calls and clone size come from that table. This sample lists 80,000 to 130,000 clones; 88% were detected once. In total, the top ten clones hold less than 7.5% of the sample.

The TCR sequence derives from a woman aged 60-70 years with acute or convalescent COVID-19. The specimen sequenced was peripheral blood. This receptor chain uses TRBV28 and TRBJ1-1; 7 bases in the middle match TRBD1. The CDR3 loop reads CASSFRQGLEAFF. The base sequence is TGTGCCAGCAGTTTCCGACAGGGCTTAGAAGCTTTCTTT.